This T cell receptor beta chain was observed in a study of CD4 T cells in relation to SARS-CoV-2 and coronaviruses. Overall study: Negative control cultures got HIV-1 Nef peptides or no peptide.

Assay used: immunoSEQ multiplex PCR; TCRdb lists only in-frame clones, some missing. The data hold about 21,000 clones, with over 60% observed a single time. Notes on this clone: The antigen is not known.

The unexposed donors gave CD4+ T cells in about 2010-2018, prior to COVID-19. CD4+ T cells were isolated from the cells after about nine days of culture. As cell numbers allowed, unexposed-donor CD4+ T cells faced SARS-CoV-2 S/N and four cold-coronavirus spikes. V was pared by 10 bases and J by 4 bases, with 2 bases between. The CDR3 spans 10 residues. Germline V gene sequence: CDR1 MDHEN, CDR2 SYDVKM. The TCR was taken from a human donor in good health. Sequences were obtained from CD4+ T cells from PBMCs, cultured in vitro. This chain uses TRBV28 with TRBJ2-6; D uncertain. Here the CDR3 DNA reads TGTGCCAAAGGGGCCAACGTCCTGACTTTC. This translates into CAKGANVLTF.